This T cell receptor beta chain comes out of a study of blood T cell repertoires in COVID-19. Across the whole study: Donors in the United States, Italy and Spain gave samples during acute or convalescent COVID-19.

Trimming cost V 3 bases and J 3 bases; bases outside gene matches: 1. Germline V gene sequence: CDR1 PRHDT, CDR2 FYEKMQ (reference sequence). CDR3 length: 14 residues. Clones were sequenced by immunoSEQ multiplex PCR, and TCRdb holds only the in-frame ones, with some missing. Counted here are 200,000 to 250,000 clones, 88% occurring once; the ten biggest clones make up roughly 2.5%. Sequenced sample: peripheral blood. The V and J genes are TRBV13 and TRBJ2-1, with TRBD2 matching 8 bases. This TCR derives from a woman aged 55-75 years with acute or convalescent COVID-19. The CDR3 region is CASSLTSVYNEQFF. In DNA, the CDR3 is TGTGCCAGCAGCTTGACTAGCGTCTACAATGAGCAGTTCTTC.